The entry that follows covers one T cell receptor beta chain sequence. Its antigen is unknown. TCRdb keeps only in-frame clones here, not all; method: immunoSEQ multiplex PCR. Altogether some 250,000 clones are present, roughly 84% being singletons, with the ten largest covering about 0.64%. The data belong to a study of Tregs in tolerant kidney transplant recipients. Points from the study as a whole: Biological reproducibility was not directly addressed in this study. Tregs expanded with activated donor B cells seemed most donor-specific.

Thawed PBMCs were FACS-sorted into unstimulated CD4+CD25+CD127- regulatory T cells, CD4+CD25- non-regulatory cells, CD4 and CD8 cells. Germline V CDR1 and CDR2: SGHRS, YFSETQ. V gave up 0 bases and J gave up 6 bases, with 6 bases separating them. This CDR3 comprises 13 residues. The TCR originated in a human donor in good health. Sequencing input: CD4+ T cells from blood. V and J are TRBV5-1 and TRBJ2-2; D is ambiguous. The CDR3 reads CASSLEGSGELFF. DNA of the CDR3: TGCGCCAGCAGCTTGGAAGGATCCGGGGAGCTGTTTTTT.